This TCR beta chain was identified in a study of metastatic and nonmetastatic thyroid tumors. About the research overall: The study looked at repertoires side by side in blood and in tumor or nodule tissue from malignant and benign thyroid patients. Notes on the study in general: Within blood and tumor, benign nodules reportedly had significantly lower TCR beta diversity than malignant thyroid tumors did.

The CDR3 contains 14 residues. Per germline, CDR1 MDHEN and CDR2 SYDVKM. The V and J ends lost 6 bases and 0 bases respectively, with 9 bases between them. Patients had received no treatment of any kind before thyroid surgery. This clone was seen repeatedly, ten times or more. Its specificity is unknown. In the source study's methods: Differences in CDR3 between clinicopathological groups were drawn on to build a classifier intended to discriminate distant-metastatic papillary thyroid cancer patients. Via MiXCR, TCRdb re-called the PCR reads. TCRdb, rather than the study authors, made the V and J calls. The data show about 20,000 clones, approximately 15% seen once.

The V gene is TRBV28, the J gene TRBJ1-3, with D uncertain. The sequencing input was blood. This sequence was found in a female donor with papillary thyroid cancer or a benign thyroid nodule (not recorded which). Some clones in this sample may be carry-over from other donors' samples. The CDR3 region is CASSDGLSGNTIYF. CDR3 DNA sequence: TGTGCCAGCAGCGACGGCCTCTCTGGAAACACCATATATTTT.